Included here is one TCR beta chain sequence, with context. These data come from a study of cytomegalovirus exposure and HLA in healthy donors. Study as a whole: Findings of an earlier analysis included 110 million or so unique TCR beta sequences from around 180 million T cells. Under 85% of more than 300 genotyped donors fell in the Caucasian-associated ancestry cluster.

The length of the CDR3 is 16 residues. The germline V gene has CDR1 LNHDA and CDR2 SQIVND (reference sequence). The ends lost 2 bases at V and 5 bases at J; junction bases unmatched: 11. 60 Vbeta and 13 Jbeta primers were used in PCR. Using immunoSEQ multiplex PCR, the repertoire was profiled, and TCRdb retains in-frame clones only, with some absent. The sample carries some 110,000 clones, 50% to 65% recorded once. V gene TRBV19 combines with J gene TRBJ2-7, with TRBD2 identical over 8 bases. Sequenced input: PBMCs. This TCR was sampled from a woman aged 40 to 55 in good health and CMV-seropositive. CDR3 sequence: CASSIRLGAGENEQYF. The DNA for the CDR3 is TGTGCCAGTAGTATAAGGCTTGGAGCGGGAGAGAACGAGCAGTACTTC.